The clone carrying this T cell receptor beta chain was seen a few times. Antigen: not known. The sample belongs to a study of cytomegalovirus exposure and HLA in healthy donors. Study outcomes and limitations: TCR beta sequences numbering fewer than 20,000 were associated with HLA alleles at 0.05 false discovery rate in a later analysis.

PCR primers comprised 60 Vbeta and 13 Jbeta primers. Only in-frame clones appear in the TCRdb table, and some are missing; sequencing was by immunoSEQ multiplex PCR. The sample yields fewer than 200,000 clones, 65% to 85% seen once. Germline CDR1 and CDR2: ENHRY and SYGVKD. The CDR3 contains 13 residues. V lost 11 bases and J 4 bases, leaving 12 bases between the germline ends. The TCR comes from a woman aged 45-59 years in good health and CMV-seropositive. Sequencing was carried out using PBMCs. The chain is built from TRBV10-3 and TRBJ2-6; unclear D gene. The chain's CDR3 is CAGARPGANVLTF. CDR3 DNA sequence: TGTGCCGGAGCCCGGCCCGGGGCCAACGTCCTGACTTTC.